Following are 10 T cell receptor beta chains from one sample sequenced in a study of post-analysis software for immune sequencing data. Their target antigens are unknown. The study's findings and limits: A handful of TRBV segments were significantly more frequent in patients than in controls. TRBV5-6, TRBV5-1 and TRBV20-1 were among these segments.

Sequencing libraries made from TCR beta cDNA carried unique molecular identifiers. MiXCR, applied by TCRdb to the PCR reads, yields one record per CDR3 protein. This table holds 450,000 or so distinct CDR3 sequences, roughly 46% found once. Sequencing was done on a sample of blood. The receptors were gathered from a girl aged 10 to 17 with multiple sclerosis.

The genes are TRBV12-3 or TRBV12-4 and TRBJ1-4, with 9 bases aligning to TRBD1. This CDR3 has 14 residues. The V segment lost 4 bases and the J segment 11 bases; nucleotides outside the gene matches: 8. CDR3 in amino acids: CASSSGTGLGKLFF. The CDR3 coding sequence is TGTGCCAGCAGTTCCGGGACAGGGCTTGGGAAACTGTTTTTT.

The genes are TRBV28 and TRBJ1-5, with D unresolved. Trimming took off 2 bases at V and 4 bases at J, with 6 bases between the two ends. The CDR3 totals 13 residues. CDR1 is MDHEN, CDR2 SYDVKM, per germline. For the CDR3, the DNA is TGTGCCAGCAGTTTACCCCTTAATCAGCCCCAGCATTTT. Translating it yields CASSLPLNQPQHF.

This chain uses TRBV3-1 with TRBJ2-2; 7 nucleotides line up with TRBD1. CDR3 length equals 15 residues. The junction had 3 bases not matched to a gene; V was cut back by 4 bases and J by 1 base. Per germline, CDR1 LGHDT and CDR2 YNNKEL (reference sequence). DNA of the CDR3: TGTGCCAGCAGCCCCACAGGGGAGAACACCGGGGAGCTGTTTTTT. It yields the protein CASSPTGENTGELFF.

This chain connects TRBV6-4 to TRBJ2-5; 7 bases map to TRBD2. CDR1 and CDR2 (germline): MRHNA, SNTAGT. The CDR3 contains 17 residues. After removal of 4 bases from V and 2 bases from J, the junction contained 13 bases not matched to a gene. In nucleotides, the CDR3 is TGTGCCAGCAGTGCCAACGGGAGGCCAGTCAATCAAGAGACCCAGTACTTC. It specifies CASSANGRPVNQETQYF.

This clonotype was picked up a small number of times. The genes are TRBV6-5 and TRBJ1-4, with 8 bases identical to TRBD1. Germline CDR1 MNHEY, CDR2 SVGAGI. With 6 bases clipped from V and 8 bases from J, the junction kept 8 bases outside the gene matches. The CDR3 length is 14 residues. The CDR3, as DNA: TGTGCCAGCAGAGGACAGGGTTTGGGGGAAAAACTGTTTTTT. It codes for CASRGQGLGEKLFF.

The chain joins TRBV4-2 to TRBJ2-1, with TRBD1 matching over 10 bases. Germline-derived CDR1 and CDR2 are LGHNA and YNFKEQ. This CDR3 region has 15 residues. The J segment lost 3 bases and the V segment lost 1 base, leaving 0 bases of the junction unmatched. The CDR3 here is CASSQGTGGYNEQFF. The DNA for the CDR3 is TGTGCCAGCAGCCAAGGGACAGGGGGCTACAATGAGCAGTTCTTC.

This chain connects TRBV7-9 to TRBJ2-7; a possible D gene is TRBD2 (6 bases). This CDR3 has 13 amino acids. V lost 0 bases and J 6 bases, leaving 9 bases between the germline ends. Germline V gene sequence: CDR1 SEHNR, CDR2 FQNEAQ (reference sequence). The CDR3 here is CASSLAETSEQYF. DNA of the CDR3: TGTGCCAGCAGCTTAGCGGAGACTAGCGAGCAGTACTTC.

V and J are TRBV20-1 and TRBJ2-1; the D is unclear. V was cut by 0 bases and J by 10 bases, with 10 bases left in between. The CDR3 is 12 residues long. Germline loops: CDR1 DFQATT, CDR2 SNEGSKA (reference sequence). CDR3 sequence (DNA): TGCAGTGCTAGAGACAATTTCTACGAGCAGTTCTTC. Protein: CSARDNFYEQFF.

V gene TRBV7-9 combines with J gene TRBJ2-3, with TRBD2 matching 9 bases. The CDR3 contains 16 residues. Germline CDR1 is SEHNR and CDR2 is FQNEAQ (reference sequence). With 5 bases clipped from V and 3 bases from J, the junction kept 9 bases outside the gene matches. CDR3 sequence (DNA): TGTGCCAGCAGCCCAGCGGCGGGAGGGCCGACAGATACGCAGTATTTT. It yields the protein CASSPAAGGPTDTQYF.

The gene calls are TRBV3-1 and TRBJ2-5, with 11 nucleotides matching TRBD2. The germline CDR1 and CDR2 sequences are LGHDT and YNNKEL (reference sequence). The J segment lost 4 bases and the V segment lost 4 bases, leaving 8 bases of the junction unmatched. This CDR3 region has 16 residues. CDR3 in amino acids: CASSPRLAGMGETQYF. CDR3 nucleotides: TGTGCCAGCAGCCCCAGACTAGCGGGGATGGGAGAGACCCAGTACTTC.